This TCR beta chain was retrieved from a study of Graves' ophthalmopathy and Graves' hyperthyroidism. Study-level findings and limits: Thyroid clonotypes that were expanded above 0.001 frequency mostly also appeared in blood.

Uncontrolled infections, pregnancy, lactation or other autoimmune diseases led to patient exclusion. With 1 base removed from V and 7 bases from J, the gap between germline ends came to 15 bases. CDR3 length: 16 amino acids. The germline gives CDR1 KGHDR, CDR2 SFDVKD. Amplification of the TCR beta CDR3 regions used RNA transcripts (as template). An opening RT-PCR round employed HTBI primers and preceded a second-round multiplex PCR. A single record per CDR3 protein comes from TCRdb applying MiXCR to the multiplex PCR reads. The sample consists of 170,000 or so distinct CDR3 sequences, 30% to 45% of them appearing once. This clonotype was found a few times. Its target is unknown.

This chain joins TRBV24-1 and TRBJ2-2; perhaps D is TRBD1 or TRBD2 (6 bases each). Sequencing used peripheral blood. This clonotype originated in a woman aged 40-49 years with Graves' ophthalmopathy. The CDR3 region has the DNA TGTGCCACCAGTGATTTTCGGGGGCGAGGGTTCGGGGAGCTGTTTTTT. Translated: CATSDFRGRGFGELFF.